The T cell receptor beta chain under discussion was sequenced for a study of cytomegalovirus exposure and HLA in healthy donors. Turning to the study itself: The 130 or so validation repertoires, a later analysis reported, used the same platform as the approximately 650 first-cohort repertoires. Study observations and caveats: Cytomegalovirus status was reportedly diagnosed by the classifier with high specificity and sensitivity. One later analysis, an examination of the approximately 120 validation repertoires, found that first-cohort TCR clusters tended to co-occur in them.

Using immunoSEQ multiplex PCR, the repertoire was profiled, and TCRdb retains in-frame clones only, with some absent. This table has 200,000 or so clones, 75% to 90% appearing once. Turning to this clone: Antigen unknown.

Sequencing was done on a sample of PBMCs. The sequence was collected from a man between 18 and 35 years old in good health and CMV-seropositive.

In nucleotides, the CDR3 is TGTGCCAGCAGCAGGGATCGGACAGCCTCGGGGGAGCTGTTTTTT. It translates to CASSRDRTASGELFF. V usage is TRBV7-7 and J usage is TRBJ2-2; tentatively, D is TRBD1 (6 bases). Between the trimmed V and J ends, which lost 5 bases and 8 bases, there was a span of 18 bases. Germline V gene lookup returns CDR1 SSHAT and CDR2 FNYEAQ (reference sequence). CDR3 size: 15 residues.